The clone carrying this TCR beta chain was counted between two and nine times. Its target is not known. This CDR3 is missing its conserved last phenylalanine or tryptophan, likely due to a read error. Germline V lookup: CDR1 MNHGY, CDR2 SAAAGT. The CDR3 runs 14 residues. V gave up 10 bases and J gave up 9 bases; unmatched junction bases: 12. This specimen belongs to a study of T cell repertoires in cytomegalovirus infection. Study-level information: CMV epitopes that were recently identified and HLA-C-restricted were used alongside well-studied HLA-B-restricted ones. Indicated by public TCR beta signatures were CMV infection and matching HLA type.

General study points: Ex vivo responses were dominated by HLA-C-restricted CMV-specific TCR beta clonotypes. CMV carriers with the relevant HLA were identified by cumulative public TCR beta family frequency.

TCRdb redid the calling of the reads with MiXCR, one entry per CDR3 protein. The sample lists approximately 1,000,000 distinct CDR3 sequences, approximately 30% seen once, with 10% to 15% in the top ten. Here the sequenced sample was cultured CD8+ T cells from PBMCs, taken from culture after CMV antigen stimulation. This receptor was obtained from a human donor in good health (CMV status not recorded). Some clones in this sample may be carry-over from other donors' samples. The chain is built from TRBV6-8 and TRBJ2-1, with 10 bases identical to TRBD2. CDR3 residues: CATAPGLASGEQFI. The CDR3 DNA follows: TGTGCCACCGCTCCGGGACTAGCGTCTGGTGAGCAGTTCATC.